This TCR beta chain was recorded in a study of blood T cell repertoires in COVID-19. In germline, CDR1 is SGHRS, CDR2 YFSETQ. V trimming: 3 bases; J trimming: 5 bases; junction bases outside the gene matches: 4. CDR3 length: 14 residues. Clones were read by immunoSEQ multiplex PCR, and TCRdb kept only the in-frame ones, dropping some. The sample has some 75,000 clones, 80% seen once. The TCR was taken from a man aged 50-60 years with COVID-19, enrolled during active disease. Material for sequencing was peripheral blood. The V gene is TRBV5-1, the J gene TRBJ2-3; 9 bases agree with TRBD1. This chain's CDR3 is CASSWDRDGDTQYF. The CDR3, as DNA: TGCGCCAGCAGCTGGGACAGGGACGGAGATACGCAGTATTTT.